This TCR beta chain was identified during a study of blood T cells in healthy people across ages. Whole-study results and caveats: A strong correlation was found between TCR beta diversity and the percentage of naive T cells.

Looked up from germline, CDR1 is SEHNR and CDR2 is FQNEAQ (reference sequence). V dropped 11 bases and J dropped 8 bases, with 12 bases sitting between them. The CDR3 covers 11 residues. Concerning this clonotype itself: Antigen unknown.

Per individual sample, total RNA of at least 6 micrograms was extracted. Using a J-beta primer mix together with a sample-barcoded 5' primer, a second PCR was run for roughly 6 to 11 cycles. A template-switch adaptor containing 12 random nucleotides labeled each cDNA molecule. One entry per CDR3 protein, called by TCRdb with MiXCR from the 5' RACE reads. Counted here are 1.4 million to 1.5 million distinct CDR3 sequences, 35% to 45% occurring once; the ten biggest clones make up 7% to 9%. Sequenced input: blood. The source of this sequence is a woman aged 18 to 35 in good health. The rearrangement uses TRBV7-9 and TRBJ1-4; D not resolved. In DNA, the CDR3 is TGTGCCCCTAATAAGATGGAAAAACTGTTTTTT. The encoded protein is CAPNKMEKLFF. Full variable domain (remainder filled in from reference TRBV7-9 and TRBJ1-4): DTGVSQNPRHKITKRGQNVTFRCDPISEHNRLYWYRQTLGQGPEFLTYFQNEAQLEKSRLLSDRFSAERPKGSFSTLEIQRTEQGDSAMYLCAPNKMEKLFFGSGTQLSVL.